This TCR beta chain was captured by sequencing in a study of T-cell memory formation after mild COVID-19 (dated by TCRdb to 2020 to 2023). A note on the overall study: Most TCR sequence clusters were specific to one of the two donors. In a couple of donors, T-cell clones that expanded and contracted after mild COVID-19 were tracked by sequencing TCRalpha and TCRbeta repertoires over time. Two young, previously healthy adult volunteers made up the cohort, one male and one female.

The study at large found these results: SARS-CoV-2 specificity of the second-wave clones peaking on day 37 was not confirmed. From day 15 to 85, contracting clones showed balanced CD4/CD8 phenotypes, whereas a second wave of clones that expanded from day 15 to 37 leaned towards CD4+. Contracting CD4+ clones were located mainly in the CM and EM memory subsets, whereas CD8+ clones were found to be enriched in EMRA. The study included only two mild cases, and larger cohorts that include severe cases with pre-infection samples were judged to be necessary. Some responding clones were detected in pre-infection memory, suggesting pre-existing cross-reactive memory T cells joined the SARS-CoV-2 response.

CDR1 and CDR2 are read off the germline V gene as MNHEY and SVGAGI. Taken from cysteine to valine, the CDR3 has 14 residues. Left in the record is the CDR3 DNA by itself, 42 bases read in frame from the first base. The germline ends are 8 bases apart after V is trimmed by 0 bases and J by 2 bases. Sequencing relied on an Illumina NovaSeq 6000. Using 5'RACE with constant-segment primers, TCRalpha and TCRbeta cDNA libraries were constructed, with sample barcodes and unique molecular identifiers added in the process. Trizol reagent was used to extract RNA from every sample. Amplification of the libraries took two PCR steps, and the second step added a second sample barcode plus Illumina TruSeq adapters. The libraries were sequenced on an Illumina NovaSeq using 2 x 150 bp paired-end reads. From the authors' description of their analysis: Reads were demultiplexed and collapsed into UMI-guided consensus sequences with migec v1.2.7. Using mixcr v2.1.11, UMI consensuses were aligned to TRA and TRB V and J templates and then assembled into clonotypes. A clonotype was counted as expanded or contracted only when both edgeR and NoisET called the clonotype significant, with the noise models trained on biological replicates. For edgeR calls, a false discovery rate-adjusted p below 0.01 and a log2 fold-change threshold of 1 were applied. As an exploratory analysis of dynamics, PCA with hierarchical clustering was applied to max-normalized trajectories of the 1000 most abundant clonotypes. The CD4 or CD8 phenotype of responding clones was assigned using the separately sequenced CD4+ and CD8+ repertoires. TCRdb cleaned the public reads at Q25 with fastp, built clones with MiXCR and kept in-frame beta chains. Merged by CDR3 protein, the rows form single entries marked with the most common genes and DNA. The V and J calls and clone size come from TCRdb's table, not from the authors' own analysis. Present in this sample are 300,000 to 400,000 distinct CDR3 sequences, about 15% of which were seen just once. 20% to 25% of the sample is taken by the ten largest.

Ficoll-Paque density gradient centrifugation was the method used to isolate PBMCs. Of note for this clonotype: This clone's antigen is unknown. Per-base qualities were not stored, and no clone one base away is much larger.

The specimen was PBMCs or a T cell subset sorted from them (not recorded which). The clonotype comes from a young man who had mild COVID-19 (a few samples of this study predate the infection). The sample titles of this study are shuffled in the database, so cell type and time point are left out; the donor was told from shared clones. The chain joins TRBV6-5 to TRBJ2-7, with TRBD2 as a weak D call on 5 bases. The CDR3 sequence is CASSYSPGTYEQYV. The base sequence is TGTGCCAGCAGTTACTCGCCGGGGACCTACGAGCAGTACGTC.